Listed here are 25 T cell receptor beta chains from one sample, sequenced in a study of low-dose radiotherapy and immunotherapy resistance in tumors. Priming of first-strand cDNA relied on TRAV- and TRBV-specific primers (covering alpha and beta chains). A roughly 20-cycle PCR with a constant-region primer and V-primer adapter amplified TCRs. One entry per CDR3 protein results from TCRdb running MiXCR on the reads. The sample consists of tens of thousands of distinct CDR3 sequences, roughly 9% of them appearing once. The time point: before trial treatment. The sequenced sample was PBMCs, obtained before treatment. The receptors were sampled from a male donor with prostate cancer.

This rearrangement joins TRBV20-1 to TRBJ1-2, with D uncertain. Per the germline V gene, CDR1 is DFQATT and CDR2 is SNEGSKA (reference sequence). CDR3 length: 10 residues. The germline V and J ends were trimmed by 6 bases and 5 bases, with 7 bases remaining between them. CDR3 nucleotide sequence: TGCAGTGCAGCAGGTTATGGCTACACCTTC. This translates into CSAAGYGYTF.

This clonotype was detected ten times or more. The chain links TRBV6-1 to TRBJ2-1; D possibly uses TRBD1 or TRBD2 (5 bases each). The ends were cut back, 7 bases at V and 4 bases at J, with 14 bases in the middle. The CDR3 runs 14 residues. The germline CDR1 and CDR2 sequences are MNHNS and SASEGT. DNA of the CDR3: TGTGCCAGCAATGATTGGGGGTCGTACAATGAGCAGTTCTTC. This codes for CASNDWGSYNEQFF.

This clonotype was counted at least ten times. This chain joins TRBV6-6 and TRBJ1-1; D gene ambiguous. V lost 2 bases, J lost 1 base, and 5 bases lay in between. The CDR3 sequence is 13 residues long. Germline loops: CDR1 MNHNY, CDR2 SVGAGI (reference sequence). In nucleotides, the CDR3 is TGTGCCAGCAGTTACAACGGGAACACTGAAGCTTTCTTT. It codes for CASSYNGNTEAFF.

This clonotype was seen many times. The CDR3 nucleotides read TGTGCCAGCAGCGTGATCGGGTCAGAACGTACGCAGTATTTT. This translates into CASSVIGSERTQYF. The genes are TRBV5-4 and TRBJ2-3; D remains ambiguous. V was cut by 4 bases and J by 8 bases, with 17 bases left in between. Germline-derived CDR1 and CDR2 are SGHNT and YYREEE (reference sequence). The CDR3 loop spans 14 amino acids.

This clonotype was counted at least ten times. V is TRBV4-1 and J is TRBJ2-5, with D perhaps TRBD2 (6 bases). The CDR3 is 15 residues long. Germline-derived CDR1 and CDR2 are MGHRA and YSYEKL. Trimming took 1 base from V and 3 from J, leaving 12 bases between them. DNA for the CDR3: TGCGCCAGCAGCCAAGGACCGTCTAGCGAAGAGACCCAGTACTTC. This codes for CASSQGPSSEETQYF.

This clonotype has ten or more counts. The chain uses TRBV7-2 and TRBJ2-1; 12 bases map to TRBD2. The CDR3 is 16 amino acids. Germline V gene lookup returns CDR1 SGHTA and CDR2 FQGNSA. Trimming cost V 4 bases and J 6 bases; bases outside gene matches: 7. Written as DNA, the CDR3 is TGTGCCAGCAGCTACTACGGACTAGCGGGGCGCAATGAGCAGTTCTTC. It encodes CASSYYGLAGRNEQFF.

This clonotype occurred many times. The CDR3 here is CASSAGQGASGNTIYF. CDR3 nucleotide sequence: TGTGCCAGCAGCGCTGGACAGGGGGCGTCTGGAAACACCATATATTTT. The chain employs TRBV11-1 and TRBJ1-3, with 11 bases lining up with TRBD1. J lost 1 base, V lost 5 bases, and 4 bases had no gene match. This CDR3 is built from 16 residues. CDR1 is SGHAT and CDR2 is FQDESV in the germline V gene (reference sequence). Looking up the rest from reference TRBV11-1 and TRBJ1-3 gives the full variable domain: EAEVAQSPRYKITEKSQAVAFWCDPISGHATLYWYRQILGQGPELLVQFQDESVVDDSQLPKDRFSAERLKGVDSTLKIQPAELGDSAMYLCASSAGQGASGNTIYFGEGSWLTVV.

A few counts support this clonotype. This chain uses TRBV5-8 with TRBJ2-7; TRBD2 matches at 7 bases. The CDR3 has 15 amino acids. The germline V gene encodes CDR1 SGHTS and CDR2 YDEGEE. Trimming removed 4 bases from V and 0 bases from J; junction bases left unmatched: 7. The CDR3: CASSLQGGSSYEQYF. DNA for the CDR3: TGTGCCAGCAGCCTCCAGGGAGGGAGCTCCTACGAGCAGTACTTC.

This clonotype has a count of ten or more. V usage is TRBV27 and J usage is TRBJ1-1; D is unresolved. Germline values: CDR1 MNHEY, CDR2 SMNVEV (reference sequence). The CDR3 runs 11 residues. Between the trimmed V and J ends, which lost 6 bases and 7 bases, there was a span of 9 bases. This chain's CDR3 is CASRLMGEAFF. The CDR3 DNA follows: TGTGCCAGCAGGCTGATGGGTGAAGCTTTCTTT.

This clonotype appeared many times. The rearrangement links TRBV7-2 to TRBJ2-3, with D possibly TRBD2 on 5 matching bases. V lost 3 bases to trimming and J lost 2 bases, with 12 bases between them. Germline loops: CDR1 SGHTA, CDR2 FQGNSA. This CDR3 contains 15 residues. CDR3 nucleotide sequence: TGTGCCAGCAGCTTTGGGCGGGTGGACACAGATACGCAGTATTTT. Protein product: CASSFGRVDTDTQYF.

This clonotype occurred many times. V usage is TRBV6-5 and J usage is TRBJ1-2; maybe TRBD1 (5 bases). From germline, CDR1 is MNHEY and CDR2 SVGAGI. Trimming pared 8 bases from V and 5 bases from J, leaving 12 bases between. This CDR3 region has 12 residues. The CDR3 sequence: CASGQGGYGYTF. CDR3 nucleotide sequence: TGTGCCAGCGGTCAGGGAGGATATGGCTACACCTTC.

This clonotype was counted at least ten times. The rearrangement uses TRBV6-2 or TRBV6-3 and TRBJ2-2, with 13 nucleotides matching TRBD2. Germline trimming cut 7 bases from V and 0 bases from J; bases unmatched to any gene: 8. The germline V gene has CDR1 MNHEY and CDR2 SVGEGT. The CDR3 totals 18 residues. In DNA, the CDR3 is TGTGCCAGCACCGTGGGACTAGCGGGAAGCGCGAACACCGGGGAGCTGTTTTTT. It codes for CASTVGLAGSANTGELFF.

This clonotype appeared many times. This sequence joins TRBV6-6 and TRBJ2-5, with D possibly being TRBD2 (6 bases). The V end lost 7 bases, the J end lost 2 bases, and 14 bases lay between the germline ends. This CDR3 has 14 amino acids. Per the germline V gene, CDR1 is MNHNY and CDR2 is SVGAGI (reference sequence). The CDR3 loop reads CASTQPGGQETQYF. The CDR3 DNA follows: TGTGCCAGCACACAACCCGGGGGACAAGAGACCCAGTACTTC.

This clonotype has a count of ten or more. The chain carries TRBV5-4 and TRBJ2-7, with TRBD1 matching over 7 bases. Looked up from germline, CDR1 is SGHNT and CDR2 is YYREEE (reference sequence). The CDR3 runs 14 residues. The ends lost 0 bases at V and 2 bases at J; junction bases unmatched: 2. The CDR3 here is CASSLGQGPYEQYF. The CDR3 nucleotides read TGTGCCAGCAGCTTGGGACAGGGACCCTACGAGCAGTACTTC.

This clonotype was observed a handful of times. One end of the junction does not line up with germline, which may come from a read error. V is TRBV11-3 and J is TRBJ2-1; D remains ambiguous. CDR1 is SGHNT, CDR2 YENEEA, per germline. This CDR3 contains 15 residues. The chain's CDR3 is CASSKDRLSYSEQFF. For the CDR3, the DNA is TGTGCCAGCAGCAAGGACCGACTCTCCTACAGTGAGCAGTTCTTC.

This clonotype was observed at least ten times. This chain uses TRBV30 with TRBJ1-5; no firm D call. CDR3 length: 13 residues. Deletions cut 2 bases from V and 5 bases from J, with 10 bases between. Germline values: CDR1 GTSNPN, CDR2 SVGIG (reference sequence). CDR3 sequence (DNA): TGTGCCTGGAGTTTTTCTACAGATCAGCCCCAGCATTTT. Translated, it gives CAWSFSTDQPQHF.

This clonotype was recorded at least ten times. V and J are TRBV20-1 and TRBJ2-2; 9 nucleotides align to TRBD1. The CDR3 extends over 14 amino acids. The germline CDR1 and CDR2 sequences are DFQATT and SNEGSKA (reference sequence). The trim removed 6 bases at V and 5 bases at J, leaving 7 bases unmatched. CDR3 in DNA: TGCAGTGCAACCGACAGGGGGACAACCGGGGAGCTGTTTTTT. This translates into CSATDRGTTGELFF.

Many counts were recorded for this clonotype. The chain employs TRBV28 and TRBJ1-3, with D uncertain. Germline CDR1 MDHEN, CDR2 SYDVKM. Between the trimmed V and J ends, which lost 4 bases and 0 bases, there was a span of 16 bases. This CDR3 has 17 residues. CDR3 nucleotides: TGTGCCAGCAGTTCCCCCGGTGAGATATACTCTGGAAACACCATATATTTT. Translation gives CASSSPGEIYSGNTIYF.

This clonotype was recorded once. The V gene is TRBV18, the J gene TRBJ2-7, with TRBD1 identical over 8 bases. Germline CDR1 and CDR2: KGHSH and LQKENI. This CDR3 has 13 amino acids. The V and J ends lost 6 bases and 5 bases, in that order; junction bases with no gene match: 6. CDR3 coding DNA: TGTGCCAGCTCGCCCGTGACAGGGGACGAGCAGTACTTC. Amino acid sequence: CASSPVTGDEQYF.

In regard to this clonotype: A much larger clonotype is one base distant, so this may be a read error. This chain links TRBV27 with TRBJ2-2; D is ambiguous. V lost 11 bases to trimming and J lost 6 bases, with 13 bases between them. CDR1 and CDR2 (germline): MNHEY, SMNVEV (reference sequence). The CDR3 has 12 amino acids. CDR3 DNA sequence: TGTGCCGCCTCCAACCCCGCCGGGGAGCTGTTTTTT. Protein sequence: CAASNPAGELFF.

Many counts were recorded for this clonotype. The chain couples TRBV18 to TRBJ1-1, with 8 bases matching TRBD1. V shed 6 bases and J 11 bases; nucleotides not matched to a gene: 8. The germline V gene encodes CDR1 KGHSH and CDR2 LQKENI. The CDR3 runs 12 residues. The CDR3 loop reads CASSWNRGDAFF. CDR3 bases: TGTGCCAGCTCTTGGAACAGGGGGGACGCTTTCTTT.

This clonotype has a count of ten or more. For the CDR3, the DNA is TGCAGTGCTACCCGGTCGAGCCGGGGTTCCTACGAGCAGTACTTC. Protein sequence: CSATRSSRGSYEQYF. V usage is TRBV20-1 and J usage is TRBJ2-7, with D perhaps TRBD2 (5 bases). Trimming removed 4 bases from V and 1 base from J, with 17 bases in between. The CDR3 is made up of 15 amino acids. Germline values: CDR1 DFQATT, CDR2 SNEGSKA (reference sequence).

This clonotype was detected ten times or more. The J gene is TRBJ1-1, the V gene TRBV6-5; D is possibly TRBD1 (6 bases). In germline, CDR1 is MNHEY, CDR2 SVGAGI. The germline V and J ends were trimmed by 6 bases and 11 bases, with 19 bases remaining between them. There are 13 residues in the CDR3. The CDR3 DNA reads TGTGCCAGCAGCCCGGACAGCGCATATGGGGCTTTCTTT. Encoded protein: CASSPDSAYGAFF.

In its sample, this clonotype was seen many times. The chain couples TRBV7-2 to TRBJ2-2; 8 bases align to TRBD1. This CDR3 spans 16 amino acids. The germline CDR1 and CDR2 sequences are SGHTA and FQGNSA. The V and J ends lost 4 bases and 1 base, in that order; junction bases with no gene match: 5. The DNA for the CDR3 is TGTGCCAGCAGCTGGTCCGGGACAGGGAACACCGGGGAGCTGTTTTTT. It encodes CASSWSGTGNTGELFF.

This clonotype has ten or more counts. Here the CDR3 DNA reads TGCGCCAGCAGCTTAGGAATCTCCGAGCAGTACTTC. Amino acid sequence: CASSLGISEQYF. The chain joins TRBV5-1 to TRBJ2-7; D is undetermined. The V and J ends lost 2 bases and 6 bases respectively, with 9 bases between them. CDR1 is SGHRS, CDR2 YFSETQ, per germline. The CDR3 covers 12 residues.